This note documents a single T cell receptor (beta chain) sequence. The clone's antigen remains unknown. No base quality information exists; no much larger clone differs at one position. The sample is drawn from a study of CD8 T cells in Susac syndrome (dated by TCRdb to about 2019). Regarding the study in general: Repertoire sequencing was used to test whether CD8+ T cell activation and differentiation in Susac syndrome was antigen driven. Here is what the overall study found, with its caveats: The number of individuals in the TCR sequencing and HLA analysis was recognized as being relatively small.

Peripheral blood CD8+ and CD4+ T cells from healthy donors, Susac syndrome patients and multiple sclerosis patients were profiled using high-throughput TCR beta sequencing. The healthy donors served as controls matched for age and sex. CD8+ TEMRA cells were enriched by FACS, while bulk CD8+ and CD4+ T cells were purified by magnetic negative isolation. Blood was drawn into EDTA tubes, processed within 24 hours, and PBMCs were isolated by density gradient centrifugation. PBMCs intended for TCR sequencing were frozen in liquid nitrogen and were later thawed in a 37 degrees C water bath. Purity of sorted or isolated CD4+, CD8+ and CD8+ TEMRA cells was at least 90%. RNA was extracted with the RNeasy kit and roughly 0.5 to 1 ug was reverse transcribed using random hexamers. The immunoSEQ multiplex PCR assay, covering 54 Vbeta and 13 Jbeta segments, was used to amplify TCR beta CDR3 regions. Bias from PCR amplification was corrected by using a synthetic template baseline for primer optimization and for computational correction. In the original analysis: Only productive sequences were kept, with reads annotated to V, D and J genes according to IMGT and analyzed in immunoSEQ Analyzer. Clonality was calculated as one minus the Shannon entropy normalized by log2 of the number of productive unique sequences. For each patient and control, public and private clones were evaluated among the 100 most prevalent clones. Clones were defined as Susac-specific when absent from the healthy and MS cohorts, from some 1,100 published viral clones and from other ImmuneACCESS disease sequences. The public reads were run again by TCRdb, first through fastp at Q25 and then through MiXCR, and only productive beta chains were kept. Each entry is one CDR3 protein sequence, shown with its most common DNA and genes. In this record, the V and J calls reflect TCRdb's handling and not the investigators' own analysis. This sample comprises approximately 130,000 distinct CDR3 sequences, around 95% of them detected only once. Together, the top ten hold just over 0.095% of the sample.

The CDR3 starts with the cysteine, ends with the phenylalanine, and has 17 residues. Left in the record is the CDR3 DNA by itself, 51 bases read in frame from the first base. Per the germline V gene, LGHNA is the CDR1 and YSLEER is the CDR2. The junction shows trimming of 4 bases on V and 2 bases on J, plus 21 bases between the germline ends. The receptor chain draws on TRBV4-3 and TRBJ2-7; possibly the D gene is TRBD2, per 7 matching bases. The TCR originated in a human donor in good health. Source material: CD4+ T cells from PBMCs. In nucleotide form, the sequence is TGCGCCAGCAGCCTAGAGTATCGAGGGGGGGTAACCTACGAGCAGTACTTC. This codes for CASSLEYRGGVTYEQYF.